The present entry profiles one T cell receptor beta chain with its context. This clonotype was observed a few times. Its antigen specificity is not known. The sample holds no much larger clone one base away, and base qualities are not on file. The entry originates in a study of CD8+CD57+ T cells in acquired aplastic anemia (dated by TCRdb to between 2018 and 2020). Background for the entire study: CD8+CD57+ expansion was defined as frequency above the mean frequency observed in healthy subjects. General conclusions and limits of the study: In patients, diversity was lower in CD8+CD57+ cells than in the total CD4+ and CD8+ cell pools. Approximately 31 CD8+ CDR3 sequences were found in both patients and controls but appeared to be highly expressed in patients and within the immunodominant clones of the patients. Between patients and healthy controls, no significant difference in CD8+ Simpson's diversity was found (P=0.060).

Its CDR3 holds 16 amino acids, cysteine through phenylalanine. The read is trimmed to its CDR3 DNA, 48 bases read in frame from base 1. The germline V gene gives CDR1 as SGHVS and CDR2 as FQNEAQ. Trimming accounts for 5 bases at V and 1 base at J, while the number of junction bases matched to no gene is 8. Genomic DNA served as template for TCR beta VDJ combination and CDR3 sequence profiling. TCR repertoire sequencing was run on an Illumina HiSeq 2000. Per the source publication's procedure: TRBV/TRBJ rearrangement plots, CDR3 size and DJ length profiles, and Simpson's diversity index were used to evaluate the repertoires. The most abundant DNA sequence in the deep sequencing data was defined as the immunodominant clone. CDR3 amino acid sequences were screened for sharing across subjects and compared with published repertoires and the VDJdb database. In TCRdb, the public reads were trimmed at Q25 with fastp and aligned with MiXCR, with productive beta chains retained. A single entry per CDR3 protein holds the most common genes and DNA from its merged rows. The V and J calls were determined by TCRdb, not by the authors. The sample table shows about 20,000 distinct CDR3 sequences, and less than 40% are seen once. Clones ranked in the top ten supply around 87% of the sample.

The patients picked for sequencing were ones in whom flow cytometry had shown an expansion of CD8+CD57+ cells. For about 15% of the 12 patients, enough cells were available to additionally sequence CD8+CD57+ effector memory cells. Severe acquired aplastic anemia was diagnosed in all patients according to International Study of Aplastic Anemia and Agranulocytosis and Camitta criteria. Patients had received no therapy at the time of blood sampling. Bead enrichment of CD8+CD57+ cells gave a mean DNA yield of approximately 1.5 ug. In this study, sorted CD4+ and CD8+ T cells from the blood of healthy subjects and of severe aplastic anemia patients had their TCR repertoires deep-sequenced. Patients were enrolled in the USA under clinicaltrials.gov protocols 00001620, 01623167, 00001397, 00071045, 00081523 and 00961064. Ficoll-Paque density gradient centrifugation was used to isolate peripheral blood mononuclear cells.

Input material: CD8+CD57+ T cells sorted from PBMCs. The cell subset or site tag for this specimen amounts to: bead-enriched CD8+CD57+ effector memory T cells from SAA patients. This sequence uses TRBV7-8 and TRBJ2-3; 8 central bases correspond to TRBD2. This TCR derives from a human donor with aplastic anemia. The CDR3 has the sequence CASSISGTRGTDTQYF. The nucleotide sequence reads TGTGCCAGCAGCATTAGCGGGACGCGGGGCACAGATACGCAGTATTTT.